The clone carrying this T cell receptor (beta chain) appeared a single time. The CDR3 spans 13 residues. With 6 bases removed from V and 4 bases from J, the gap between germline ends came to 12 bases. This sample stems from a study of blood T cell repertoires in COVID-19. As for the study in general: Sources were T cells, B-cell-depleted T cells, or PBMCs; the material itself was cDNA or gDNA.

The protocol was immunoSEQ multiplex PCR, while the TCRdb copy is restricted to in-frame clones and leaves out a portion. This sample has about 270,000 clones, with 80% to 95% found just once. Sample: PBMCs or T cells enriched from blood (not recorded which). This sequence was found in a man between 35 and 55 years old who had been exposed to COVID-19. The V gene is TRBV12-3 or TRBV12-4, the J gene TRBJ1-2; a weak D match, TRBD1 (6 bases). CDR3 nucleotide sequence: TGTGCCAGCAGAACCGGACAGAGCTATGGCTACACCTTC. It translates to CASRTGQSYGYTF.